A single sample gave rise to the 31 T cell receptor beta chains below, sequenced in a study of cytomegalovirus exposure and HLA in healthy donors. In the PCR, 60 Vbeta and 13 Jbeta primers were used. Generated by immunoSEQ multiplex PCR, the TCRdb table keeps only in-frame clones and is missing some. This sample has approximately 150,000 clones, with roughly 74% found just once. Specimen: PBMCs. These receptors were taken from a male donor in good health and CMV-seronegative.

This clone was observed a few times. The chain has TRBV10-3 and TRBJ2-7, with TRBD1 identical over 8 bases. The trim removed 0 bases at V and 6 bases at J, leaving 4 bases unmatched. Looked up from germline, CDR1 is ENHRY and CDR2 is SYGVKD. The CDR3 contains 14 residues. The CDR3 spells CAISESQGASEQYF. CDR3 nucleotides: TGTGCCATCAGTGAGTCGCAGGGGGCGAGCGAGCAGTACTTC.

This chain joins TRBV28 and TRBJ1-4; 7 bases are shared with TRBD1. V shed 6 bases and J 7 bases; nucleotides not matched to a gene: 11. The CDR3 length is 15 residues. CDR1 is MDHEN, CDR2 SYDVKM, per germline. Written as DNA, the CDR3 is TGTGCCAGCAGGAGTTTTAGACAGGGAGGTGAAAAACTGTTTTTT. Its translation: CASRSFRQGGEKLFF. Together with reference TRBV28 and TRBJ1-4, the CDR3 gives the full variable domain: DVKVTQSSRYLVKRTGEKVFLECVQDMDHENMFWYRQDPGLGLRLIYFSYDVKMKEKGDIPEGYSVSREKKERFSLILESASTNQTSMYLCASRSFRQGGEKLFFGSGTQLSVL.

CDR3 nucleotides: TGCGCCAGCAGCGACCGGAACAGTGGCGGCTACACCTTC. Translating it yields CASSDRNSGGYTF. The V gene is TRBV4-1, the J gene TRBJ1-2; D gene unclear. The germline V gene has CDR1 MGHRA and CDR2 YSYEKL. The CDR3 loop spans 13 amino acids. Trimming stripped 5 bases from V and 8 bases from J, with 15 bases between.

This clone was seen a handful of times. The rearrangement links TRBV4-2 to TRBJ2-7, with D unclear. The V gene's germline CDR1 is LGHNA and CDR2 YNFKEQ. The V and J ends lost 0 bases and 2 bases respectively, with 14 bases between them. The CDR3 has 16 amino acids. This CDR3 is CASSQEPHRDPYEQYF. The CDR3 bases are TGTGCCAGCAGCCAAGAACCCCACAGAGACCCCTACGAGCAGTACTTC.

This chain connects TRBV19 to TRBJ2-7; TRBD1 matches at 8 bases. Germline V gene lookup returns CDR1 LNHDA and CDR2 SQIVND (reference sequence). J gave up 0 bases and V 5 bases, and 3 bases lay outside the gene matches. The CDR3 consists of 14 residues. CDR3 nucleotides: TGTGCCAGTAGTGGGGGACAGGCCTCCTACGAGCAGTACTTC. It translates to CASSGGQASYEQYF. Full variable domain (outside the CDR3, taken from reference TRBV19 and TRBJ2-7): DGGITQSPKYLFRKEGQNVTLSCEQNLNHDAMYWYRQDPGQGLRLIYYSQIVNDFQKGDIAEGYSVSREKKESFPLTVTSAQKNPTAFYLCASSGGQASYEQYFGPGTRLTVT.

V is TRBV5-6 and J is TRBJ1-6; no firm D call. Trimming removed 0 bases from V and 0 bases from J, with 7 bases in between. The CDR3 runs to 16 residues. The germline V gene has CDR1 SGHDT and CDR2 YYEEEE. CDR3 nucleotides: TGTGCCAGCAGCTTGGATCCGAGCTCCTATAATTCACCCCTCCACTTT. As protein: CASSLDPSSYNSPLHF.

The V call is TRBV7-9, the J call TRBJ2-3, with D tentatively TRBD1 (6 bases). The length of the CDR3 is 16 residues. Germline CDR1 and CDR2: SEHNR and FQNEAQ (reference sequence). Trimming took off 5 bases at V and 4 bases at J, with 19 bases between the two ends. The CDR3 here is CASSPRQADPPDTQYF. CDR3 DNA sequence: TGTGCCAGCAGCCCTCGACAGGCCGACCCCCCAGATACGCAGTATTTT. Drawing the rest from reference TRBV7-9 and TRBJ2-3, the complete variable domain is DTGVSQNPRHKITKRGQNVTFRCDPISEHNRLYWYRQTLGQGPEFLTYFQNEAQLEKSRLLSDRFSAERPKGSFSTLEIQRTEQGDSAMYLCASSPRQADPPDTQYFGPGTRLTVL.

The chain couples TRBV6-1 to TRBJ2-5, with 8 bases identical to TRBD1. After removal of 7 bases from V and 4 bases from J, the junction contained 11 bases not matched to a gene. Germline V gene sequence: CDR1 MNHNS, CDR2 SASEGT. The CDR3 contains 15 residues. As DNA, the CDR3 is TGTGCCAGCACCGAGGCCGGCAGGGGGCGAGAGACCCAGTACTTC. Protein product: CASTEAGRGRETQYF.

V and J are TRBV7-9 and TRBJ2-4, with TRBD1 matching 7 bases. The CDR3 loop spans 14 amino acids. Losses at the gene ends were 1 base for V and 7 bases for J; bases not matched to a gene: 4. Germline V gene sequence: CDR1 SEHNR, CDR2 FQNEAQ (reference sequence). CDR3 sequence: CASSLGGGLNIQYF. Here the CDR3 DNA reads TGTGCCAGCAGCTTAGGAGGGGGCTTGAACATTCAGTACTTC.

This clone has only a few counts. The rearrangement joins TRBV4-3 to TRBJ1-4; tentative D call: TRBD1 (5 bases). The CDR3 runs 15 residues. Germline V gives CDR1 LGHNA, CDR2 YSLEER. The V and J ends lost 0 bases and 8 bases respectively, with 13 bases between them. The CDR3 region is CASSQDTGAREKLFF. The CDR3 coding sequence is TGCGCCAGCAGCCAAGACACAGGAGCCAGAGAAAAACTGTTTTTT.

In DNA, the CDR3 is TGTGCCAGCAGCTTGGATTTCCAGGGGGAGCGCGAGCAGTACTTC. This sequence encodes CASSLDFQGEREQYF. The rearrangement links TRBV5-5 to TRBJ2-7; 7 nucleotides agree with TRBD1. The germline V gene encodes CDR1 SGHKS and CDR2 YYEKEE (reference sequence). CDR3 length: 15 residues. V trimming: 0 bases; J trimming: 6 bases; junction bases outside the gene matches: 9.

This clone was counted only a few times. The CDR3 DNA reads as TGTGCCAGCTCACCCCCGGGAACCCTAGCCAAAAACATTCAGTACTTC. It is translated as CASSPPGTLAKNIQYF. This chain links TRBV18 with TRBJ2-4; D is possibly TRBD2 (5 bases). The CDR3 has 16 residues. Between the trimmed V and J ends, which lost 3 bases and 0 bases, there was a span of 12 bases. Germline values: CDR1 KGHSH, CDR2 LQKENI. The variable domain in full, completed from reference TRBV18 and TRBJ2-4, reads NAGVMQNPRHLVRRRGQEARLRCSPMKGHSHVYWYRQLPEEGLKFMVYLQKENIIDESGMPKERFSAEFPKEGPSILRIQQVVRGDSAAYFCASSPPGTLAKNIQYFGAGTRLSVL.

The chain combines TRBV6-5 with TRBJ2-1; 8 bases map to TRBD1. CDR3 length: 15 residues. Germline assignment: CDR1 MNHEY and CDR2 SVGAGI. V lost 6 bases and J lost 5; bases outside the gene matches: 9. The CDR3 sequence: CASSADRGNNNEQFF. CDR3 bases: TGTGCCAGCAGCGCCGACAGGGGTAATAACAATGAGCAGTTCTTC.

The chain is built from TRBV6-5 and TRBJ1-1; TRBD1 matches at 11 bases. Germline CDR1 reads MNHEY; CDR2 reads SVGAGI. This CDR3 is 14 amino acids long. V lost 4 bases and J lost 10; bases outside the gene matches: 8. The CDR3 spells CASSSIGQGARAFF. The CDR3, as DNA: TGTGCCAGCAGTTCCATAGGACAGGGGGCTAGAGCTTTCTTT.

This clone was detected once. The genes are TRBV9 and TRBJ2-2, with 8 bases identical to TRBD1. The CDR3 is 14 amino acids. Trimming at V came to 4 bases and at J to 5 bases, leaving 4 bases not matched to a gene. Germline CDR1 reads SGDLS; CDR2 reads YYNGEE. CDR3 nucleotides: TGTGCCAGCAGCTCAGGGGGCCGAACCGGGGAGCTGTTTTTT. It translates to CASSSGGRTGELFF.

The V gene is TRBV6-4, the J gene TRBJ2-2; D not certain. V dropped 0 bases and J dropped 5 bases, with 4 bases sitting between them. The germline gives CDR1 MRHNA, CDR2 SNTAGT. The CDR3 length is 13 residues. For the CDR3, the DNA is TGTGCCAGCAGTGACTCGACTACCGGGGAGCTGTTTTTT. Its translation is CASSDSTTGELFF.

For this clone: The sample holds other DNA sequences that translate to the same CDR3. This chain uses TRBV25-1 with TRBJ2-4; TRBD1 matches at 8 bases. CDR3 length: 17 amino acids. V gave up 3 bases and J gave up 7 bases; unmatched junction bases: 14. Germline V gene lookup returns CDR1 MGHDK and CDR2 SYGVNS. CDR3: CASSEELLADRVNIQYF. In DNA, the CDR3 is TGTGCCAGCAGTGAGGAGCTATTGGCGGACAGGGTGAACATTCAGTACTTC. Full variable domain (rest looked up from reference TRBV25-1 and TRBJ2-4): EADIYQTPRYLVIGTGKKITLECSQTMGHDKMYWYQQDPGMELHLIHYSYGVNSTEKGDLSSESTVSRIRTEHFPLTLESARPSHTSQYLCASSEELLADRVNIQYFGAGTRLSVL.

This chain links TRBV5-5 with TRBJ2-1; the match to TRBD1 covers 8 bases. The germline CDR1 and CDR2 sequences are SGHKS and YYEKEE (reference sequence). The V gene end was trimmed by 1 base and the J gene end by 12 bases; junction bases not matched to a gene: 6. This CDR3 is 13 amino acids long. This CDR3 is CASSLPGGSRQFF. CDR3 coding DNA: TGTGCCAGCAGCTTGCCAGGGGGCTCTAGGCAGTTCTTC.

The rearrangement joins TRBV5-1 to TRBJ1-2; maybe TRBD1 (6 bases). V was trimmed by 4 bases and J by 8 bases, leaving 18 bases between them. From germline, CDR1 is SGHRS and CDR2 YFSETQ. The CDR3 sequence is 14 residues long. The CDR3 loop is CASSSLQGPGGYTF. For the CDR3, the DNA is TGCGCCAGCAGCAGCTTACAGGGTCCGGGAGGCTACACCTTC.

This clone has only a few counts. A read error is likely here: a far larger clone is one base away. This sample also contains other DNA sequences that code for the same CDR3. V gene TRBV6-5 combines with J gene TRBJ2-5, with 7 positions matching TRBD1. Germline-derived CDR1 and CDR2 are MNHEY and SVGAGI. CDR3 size: 14 residues. The J segment lost 5 bases and the V segment lost 6 bases, leaving 9 bases of the junction unmatched. The CDR3 reads CASSVGQPSETQYF. CDR3 coding DNA: TGTGCCAGCAGCGTGGGACAGCCCTCTGAGACCCAGTACTTC.

The rearrangement joins TRBV5-4 to TRBJ2-7; 8 nucleotides line up with TRBD2. Losses at the gene ends were 0 bases for V and 4 bases for J; bases not matched to a gene: 12. CDR3 length equals 17 residues. Germline CDR1 reads SGHNT; CDR2 reads YYREEE (reference sequence). The CDR3 coding sequence is TGTGCCAGCAGCTTGGACCCCTTTCGCGGGGGGACTTACGAGCAGTACTTC. Its translation: CASSLDPFRGGTYEQYF.

This clone has a single count. The chain carries TRBV27 and TRBJ2-1; D gene ambiguous. V was trimmed by 5 bases and J by 4 bases, leaving 3 bases between them. Germline V gene lookup returns CDR1 MNHEY and CDR2 SMNVEV (reference sequence). The CDR3 extends over 11 amino acids. The CDR3 DNA reads as TGTGCCAGCAGTCTATACAATGAGCAGTTCTTC. Its translation: CASSLYNEQFF.

The chain employs TRBV7-2 and TRBJ1-1; a possible D gene is TRBD1 (6 bases). Trimming removed 3 bases at V and 0 bases at J, with 8 bases between. Germline V lookup: CDR1 SGHTA, CDR2 FQGNSA. The CDR3 extends over 14 amino acids. This chain's CDR3 is CASSFGQMNTEAFF. CDR3 bases: TGTGCCAGCAGCTTCGGACAGATGAACACTGAAGCTTTCTTT.

The J gene is TRBJ1-4, the V gene TRBV14; 8 bases line up with TRBD1. V lost 4 bases and J lost 8; bases outside the gene matches: 6. Per germline, CDR1 SGHDN and CDR2 FVKESK. The CDR3 is 14 residues long. DNA for the CDR3: TGTGCCAGCAGCCCTAGACAGGGGACCGAAAAACTGTTTTTT. This translates into CASSPRQGTEKLFF.

A word on this clone: Other nucleotide sequences from this sample produce the same CDR3. The J gene is TRBJ1-2, the V gene TRBV7-9; TRBD1 might be the D (5 bases). CDR1 is SEHNR, CDR2 FQNEAQ, per germline (reference sequence). The V gene lost 4 bases and the J gene lost 8 bases, with 14 bases spanning the gap. The CDR3 sequence is 13 residues long. CDR3 bases: TGTGCCAGCAGCTGGGGCAGAGAGGAAGGCTACACCTTC. Protein sequence: CASSWGREEGYTF.

The chain combines TRBV6-1 with TRBJ1-2, with 7 nucleotides matching TRBD1. V shed 4 bases, J shed 8 bases, and the junction held 7 bases outside the gene matches. The CDR3 has 13 residues. Looked up from germline, CDR1 is MNHNS and CDR2 is SASEGT. The CDR3 is CASSVGTAKGYTF. The CDR3 DNA reads TGTGCCAGCAGTGTCGGGACAGCGAAGGGCTACACCTTC.

This clone was observed once. The V call is TRBV7-2, the J call TRBJ2-5; perhaps TRBD1 as D (5 bases). Germline V gene data show CDR1 as SGHTA and CDR2 as FQGNSA. V gave up 1 base and J gave up 5 bases, with 14 bases separating them. The CDR3 extends over 15 amino acids. CDR3 sequence reads: CASSLGNRPVETQYF. CDR3 coding DNA: TGTGCCAGCAGCTTAGGGAACAGGCCGGTTGAGACCCAGTACTTC. The full variable domain, its missing parts supplied by reference TRBV7-2 and TRBJ2-5, is GAGVSQSPSNKVTEKGKDVELRCDPISGHTALYWYRQSLGQGLEFLIYFQGNSAPDKSGLPSDRFSAERTGGSVSTLTIQRTQQEDSAVYLCASSLGNRPVETQYFGPGTRLLVL.

This rearrangement joins TRBV2 to TRBJ2-2; D may be TRBD2 (6 bases). Trimming shortened V by 6 bases and J by 1 base, and 15 bases separated the two germline ends. This CDR3 is built from 16 residues. The germline V gene encodes CDR1 SNHLY and CDR2 FYNNEI. CDR3 bases: TGTGCCAGCAGCGGGGGAGGCGGGCGGAACACCGGGGAGCTGTTTTTT. Protein product: CASSGGGGRNTGELFF.

V is TRBV27 and J is TRBJ2-6; tentatively, D is TRBD1 (6 bases). The CDR3 spans 18 residues. From germline, CDR1 is MNHEY and CDR2 SMNVEV (reference sequence). Deletions cut 5 bases from V and 0 bases from J, with 17 bases between. CDR3: CASSTQGYPLSGANVLTF. The CDR3 coding sequence is TGTGCCAGCAGTACACAGGGTTATCCCCTCTCTGGGGCCAACGTCCTGACTTTC. The full variable domain, completed using reference TRBV27 and TRBJ2-6, is EAQVTQNPRYLITVTGKKLTVTCSQNMNHEYMSWYRQDPGLGLRQIYYSMNVEVTDKGDVPEGYKVSRKEKRNFPLILESPSPNQTSLYFCASSTQGYPLSGANVLTFGAGSRLTVL.

The chain uses TRBV15 and TRBJ2-2; tentative D call: TRBD2 (5 bases). V lost 7 bases, J lost 0 bases, and 9 bases lay in between. Germline V gives CDR1 LNHNV, CDR2 YYDKDF (reference sequence). This CDR3 spans 14 amino acids. This chain's CDR3 is CATTGRANTGELFF. Here the CDR3 DNA reads TGTGCCACCACCGGGCGGGCGAACACCGGGGAGCTGTTTTTT.

The chain recombines TRBV7-9 with TRBJ1-2; D may be TRBD1 (5 bases). The CDR3 sequence is 14 residues long. V lost 5 bases and J 3 bases, leaving 13 bases between the germline ends. CDR1 is SEHNR and CDR2 is FQNEAQ in the germline V gene (reference sequence). CDR3 DNA sequence: TGTGCCAGCAGCCCCACCGGGGGGGACTATGGCTACACCTTC. It translates to CASSPTGGDYGYTF.